Only a few counts were recorded for the clone carrying this TCR beta chain. This specimen comes from a study of Graves' ophthalmopathy and Graves' hyperthyroidism. Amplifying from RNA transcripts, the study obtained TCR beta CDR3 regions. First-round RT-PCR with HTBI primers preceded a second-round multiplex PCR. One entry per CDR3 protein results from TCRdb running MiXCR on the multiplex PCR reads. Of around 1,000,000 distinct CDR3 sequences listed, about 35% are singletons. Trimming removed 2 bases at V and 3 bases at J, with 5 bases between. Germline CDR1 reads DFQATT; CDR2 reads SNEGSKA (reference sequence). CDR3 length: 11 residues.

This sequence joins TRBV20-1 and TRBJ2-7; D unresolved. This sequence originates from an adult man with Graves' hyperthyroidism. Input material: peripheral blood or thyroid tissue (not recorded which). DNA of the CDR3: TGCAGTGCTAGAAACAACTACGAGCAGTACTTC. Its translation is CSARNNYEQYF.